The T cell receptor beta chain described here comes from a study of blood T cell repertoires in COVID-19. Study-level background: T cells, B-cell-depleted T cells, or PBMCs provided the cDNA or gDNA that served as material.

Sequencing used immunoSEQ multiplex PCR; TCRdb keeps in-frame clones, though not all of them. The table records over 60,000 clones, around nine tenths of them present only once. The CDR3 runs to 15 residues. V lost 4 bases and J lost 10; bases outside the gene matches: 5. The germline V gene encodes CDR1 SGHRS and CDR2 YFSETQ. This clonotype was obtained from a woman aged 80 or over with active or convalescent COVID-19. The genes are TRBV5-1 and TRBJ2-1; 16 positions agree with TRBD2. Sequenced sample: peripheral blood. The CDR3 bases are TGCGCCAGCAGCGGCGGGACTAGCGGGGGGGAGGAGCAGTTCTTC. It translates to CASSGGTSGGEEQFF.